This note documents a single TCR beta chain sequence. The source of the sample is a study of CD8+ T cells in alopecia areata. The CDR3 length is 16 residues. From germline, CDR1 is SSHAT and CDR2 FNYEAQ (reference sequence). V was clipped by 7 bases and J by 0 bases, with 18 bases between them. Isolated RNA was reverse transcribed into cDNA used as the sequencing template. Only in-frame clones appear in the TCRdb table, and some are missing; sequencing was by immunoSEQ multiplex PCR. The repertoire holds around 200,000 clones, with 63% as singletons. The receptor was derived from a human donor with alopecia areata. The chain uses TRBV7-7 and TRBJ1-1; D not resolved. The source material was CD4+ T cells sorted from blood, sampled at week 0. DNA of the CDR3: TGTGCCAGCATAGGAGGGTTTTACGACGTGAACACTGAAGCTTTCTTT. This translates into CASIGGFYDVNTEAFF.